Following are 29 T cell receptor beta chains from one sample sequenced in a study of CD8 T cells in Susac syndrome. The authors reverse transcribed about 0.45 to 1 ug RNA with random hexamers. TCRdb itself ran the immunoSEQ multiplex PCR reads through MiXCR, one entry per CDR3 protein. Of 250,000 to 300,000 distinct CDR3 sequences in the sample, around 89% were seen once. Sample: CD8+ T cells from PBMCs. The receptors come from a human donor with multiple sclerosis.

This chain joins TRBV20-1 and TRBJ2-1; 8 bases agree with TRBD1. This CDR3 has 15 amino acids. CDR1 DFQATT and CDR2 SNEGSKA come from the germline V gene (reference sequence). J gave up 2 bases and V 0 bases, and 3 bases lay outside the gene matches. CDR3: CSARDPDRAYNEQFF. The CDR3 bases are TGCAGTGCTAGAGATCCGGACAGGGCCTACAATGAGCAGTTCTTC.

The chain employs TRBV7-9 and TRBJ2-6; 7 positions agree with TRBD2. Germline V lookup: CDR1 SEHNR, CDR2 FQNEAQ (reference sequence). This CDR3 has 15 amino acids. J was trimmed by 9 bases and V by 5 bases; bases with no gene match: 10. The CDR3 bases are TGTGCCAGCAGCATCCCCACCGGGGAGGGCAACGTCCTGACTTTC. Protein product: CASSIPTGEGNVLTF.

This clonotype was recorded once. The CDR3 DNA sequence: TGCGCCAGCAGCCAAGATTTCGGGGCCCAAGAGACCCAGTACTTC. Amino acids: CASSQDFGAQETQYF. The chain carries TRBV4-3 and TRBJ2-5; tentatively, D is TRBD1 or TRBD2 (5 bases each). Germline loops: CDR1 LGHNA, CDR2 YSLEER. The CDR3 consists of 15 residues. The V end was cut by 0 bases, the J end by 1 base, with 9 bases between.

The chain uses TRBV28 and TRBJ2-5; 7 bases are shared with TRBD2. Trimming took 2 bases from V and 2 from J; bases not matched to a gene: 2. There are 14 residues in the CDR3. Per germline, CDR1 MDHEN and CDR2 SYDVKM. This CDR3 is CASSLIGGQETQYF. The CDR3 DNA is TGTGCCAGCAGTTTAATCGGGGGGCAAGAGACCCAGTACTTC.

V gene TRBV19 combines with J gene TRBJ2-5; no firm D call. Looked up from germline, CDR1 is LNHDA and CDR2 is SQIVND (reference sequence). The CDR3 loop spans 14 amino acids. The ends were cut back, 5 bases at V and 0 bases at J, with 10 bases in the middle. As DNA, the CDR3 is TGTGCCAGTAGTTCGATAGGAGACCAAGAGACCCAGTACTTC. Translating it yields CASSSIGDQETQYF.

The V and J genes are TRBV7-8 and TRBJ2-1; TRBD2 is a possible D gene (5 bases). The length of the CDR3 is 16 residues. Germline CDR1 SGHVS, CDR2 FQNEAQ. Deletions cut 8 bases from V and 8 bases from J, with 25 bases between. CDR3 region: CASPSGLFPSVDEQFF. CDR3 nucleotide sequence: TGTGCCAGCCCAAGCGGCCTATTCCCGAGTGTGGATGAGCAGTTCTTC.

The chain carries TRBV7-9 and TRBJ2-7; D is ambiguous. CDR3 length equals 14 residues. The germline CDR1 and CDR2 sequences are SEHNR and FQNEAQ (reference sequence). V dropped 11 bases and J dropped 5 bases, with 22 bases sitting between them. The CDR3 DNA is TGTGCCTCGACAACGGCAGTCACTCCAGACGAGCAGTACTTC. This translates into CASTTAVTPDEQYF.

CDR3 DNA: TGCGCCAGCAGCACAAGGGTTTACGAGCAGTACTTC. Translating gives CASSTRVYEQYF. The rearrangement links TRBV23-1 to TRBJ2-7; no firm D call. TRBV23-1 is designated an ORF whose function remains uncertain. The germline V and J ends were trimmed by 6 bases and 4 bases, with 10 bases remaining between them. The CDR3 is made up of 12 amino acids.

Regarding this clonotype: Because the CDR3 is missing its conserved closing phenylalanine or tryptophan, this is likely a read error. V gene TRBV4-3 combines with J gene TRBJ2-1, with 8 bases identical to TRBD2. The CDR3 is 16 amino acids. Germline V gene data show CDR1 as LGHNA and CDR2 as YSLEER. Trimming took 8 bases from V and 4 from J; bases not matched to a gene: 13. The CDR3 region has the DNA TGCGCCAGCTCCCGTGTGGCGGGAGGAGATTACAATGAGCAGTTCCTC. As protein: CASSRVAGGDYNEQFL.

The chain uses TRBV19 and TRBJ2-7; 8 bases align to TRBD1. V lost 4 bases, J lost 5 bases, and 7 bases stayed unmatched. Per germline, CDR1 LNHDA and CDR2 SQIVND (reference sequence). The CDR3 is 14 amino acids. The DNA for the CDR3 is TGTGCCAGTAGTAATACAGGGGGGTTCGACGAGCAGTACTTC. Amino acid sequence: CASSNTGGFDEQYF.

The J gene is TRBJ2-7, the V gene TRBV5-4; a weak D match, TRBD1 (5 bases). Trimming cost V 4 bases and J 2 bases, with 10 bases left between them. The CDR3 runs 13 residues. Germline V gene data show CDR1 as SGHNT and CDR2 as YYREEE (reference sequence). CDR3 DNA: TGTGCCAGCAGCGCGACAGACCCCTACGAGCAGTACTTC. It is translated as CASSATDPYEQYF.

This chain connects TRBV7-2 to TRBJ1-1; 7 nucleotides line up with TRBD1. After removal of 4 bases from V and 5 bases from J, the junction contained 10 bases not matched to a gene. Germline loops: CDR1 SGHTA, CDR2 FQGNSA. The CDR3 contains 15 residues. CDR3 DNA: TGTGCCAGCAGCTCAAATTTTAGGGGGCGGACTGAAGCTTTCTTT. It encodes CASSSNFRGRTEAFF.

V and J are TRBV7-9 and TRBJ2-1; 9 bases match TRBD2. V shed 5 bases, J shed 6 bases, and the junction held 8 bases outside the gene matches. The CDR3 is made up of 15 amino acids. Germline CDR1 and CDR2: SEHNR and FQNEAQ (reference sequence). CDR3 loop: CASSPAGGPANEQFF. In DNA form, the CDR3 reads TGTGCCAGCAGCCCTGCGGGGGGGCCTGCCAATGAGCAGTTCTTC.

J is TRBJ1-1 and V is TRBV2; no reliable D call. V gave up 2 bases and J gave up 5 bases, with 12 bases separating them. This CDR3 contains 14 residues. CDR1 and CDR2 from the germline V gene are SNHLY and FYNNEI. CDR3 in amino acids: CASSELAGVTEAFF. CDR3 sequence (DNA): TGTGCCAGCAGTGAATTAGCCGGGGTGACTGAAGCTTTCTTT. Together with reference TRBV2 and TRBJ1-1, the CDR3 gives the full variable domain: EPEVTQTPSHQVTQMGQEVILRCVPISNHLYFYWYRQILGQKVEFLVSFYNNEISEKSEIFDDQFSVERPDGSNFTLKIRSTKLEDSAMYFCASSELAGVTEAFFGQGTRLTVV.

The chain carries TRBV13 and TRBJ2-1; D possibly corresponds to TRBD1 (6 bases). Trimming stripped 3 bases from V and 5 bases from J, with 8 bases between. This CDR3 has 13 residues. Germline CDR1 reads PRHDT; CDR2 reads FYEKMQ (reference sequence). The CDR3 DNA reads TGTGCCAGCAGCTTGGACAGTGACAATGAGCAGTTCTTC. Amino acid sequence: CASSLDSDNEQFF.

In this sample, this clonotype turned up once. The chain combines TRBV6-1 with TRBJ1-2; TRBD1 might be the D (6 bases). The CDR3 is made up of 12 amino acids. Germline values: CDR1 MNHNS, CDR2 SASEGT. The germline V and J ends were trimmed by 11 bases and 4 bases, with 14 bases remaining between them. As DNA, the CDR3 is TGTGCCTGCGAACGGGACACCTATGGCTACACCTTC. This translates into CACERDTYGYTF.

J is TRBJ2-3 and V is TRBV7-2; D is possibly TRBD2 (7 bases). The CDR3 extends over 19 amino acids. V lost 1 base and J 0 bases, leaving 20 bases between the germline ends. CDR1 is SGHTA and CDR2 is FQGNSA in the germline V gene. The CDR3 region is CASSLVHRRGGHSTDTQYF. The CDR3 region has the DNA TGTGCCAGCAGCTTAGTTCATCGACGCGGGGGACATAGCACAGATACGCAGTATTTT.

V is TRBV28 and J is TRBJ2-2; D is undetermined. Germline-derived CDR1 and CDR2 are MDHEN and SYDVKM. The CDR3 has 15 residues. Trimming removed 7 bases at V and 6 bases at J, with 18 bases between. Here the CDR3 reads CASTPLALWAGELFF. In nucleotides, the CDR3 is TGTGCCAGCACTCCCTTGGCGCTATGGGCCGGGGAGCTGTTTTTT.

This rearrangement joins TRBV6-1 to TRBJ1-4, with 7 bases that match TRBD1. This CDR3 region has 19 residues. Germline V CDR1 and CDR2: MNHNS, SASEGT. Unmatched junction bases numbered 18, after V lost 6 bases and J lost 2 bases. CDR3 residues: CASSRVEQGIRATNEKLFF. DNA for the CDR3: TGTGCCAGCAGCAGGGTCGAACAGGGGATAAGAGCGACTAATGAAAAACTGTTTTTT.

This chain joins TRBV6-1 and TRBJ2-1, with 8 bases matching TRBD2. Germline CDR1 reads MNHNS; CDR2 reads SASEGT. The V gene end was trimmed by 3 bases and the J gene end by 7 bases; junction bases not matched to a gene: 20. The CDR3 is 19 amino acids. The CDR3 bases are TGTGCCAGCAGTGAGATAGAACCCGGACTAGCTCGAAATGGAAATGAGCAGTTCTTC. It is translated as CASSEIEPGLARNGNEQFF.

The rearrangement uses TRBV9 and TRBJ2-7; 12 nucleotides align to TRBD1. With V trimmed by 3 bases and J by 7 bases, 5 bases remained unmatched. Germline lookup yields CDR1 SGDLS and CDR2 YYNGEE. CDR3 length: 14 amino acids. The CDR3 reads CASSAGTGGEEQYF. In DNA, the CDR3 is TGTGCCAGCAGCGCGGGGACAGGGGGCGAAGAGCAGTACTTC.

V gene TRBV18 combines with J gene TRBJ2-7; 7 bases match TRBD2. The CDR3 has 14 residues. The germline V gene has CDR1 KGHSH and CDR2 LQKENI. The V segment lost 0 bases and the J segment 1 base; nucleotides outside the gene matches: 0. The CDR3 is CASSPPGLSYEQYF. CDR3 DNA: TGTGCCAGCTCACCACCGGGACTATCCTACGAGCAGTACTTC.

The rearrangement uses TRBV30 and TRBJ1-5; TRBD1 might be the D (6 bases). Trimming cost V 3 bases and J 1 base, with 13 bases left between them. CDR1 is GTSNPN, CDR2 SVGIG, per germline (reference sequence). The CDR3 extends over 15 amino acids. The DNA of the CDR3 is TGTGCCTGGAGCCCACAGGGAGTGAGCAATCAGCCCCAGCATTTT. Translation: CAWSPQGVSNQPQHF.

The gene calls are TRBV2 and TRBJ2-2; 9 bases fit TRBD2. Germline lookup yields CDR1 SNHLY and CDR2 FYNNEI. With V trimmed by 7 bases and J by 0 bases, 12 bases remained unmatched. The CDR3 runs 18 residues. The CDR3 DNA follows: TGTGCCAGCAACCCAGGGCGTAGCGGGGGATCGAACACCGGGGAGCTGTTTTTT. Protein product: CASNPGRSGGSNTGELFF.

The V gene is TRBV7-9, the J gene TRBJ2-7, with D hard to call. V lost 1 base, J lost 2 bases, and 9 bases lay in between. This CDR3 comprises 14 residues. CDR1 is SEHNR, CDR2 FQNEAQ, per germline (reference sequence). This CDR3 is CASSLVASTYEQYF. CDR3 DNA sequence: TGTGCCAGCAGCTTAGTCGCGTCCACCTACGAGCAGTACTTC. The variable domain in full, with the rest retrieved from reference TRBV7-9 and TRBJ2-7, is DTGVSQNPRHKITKRGQNVTFRCDPISEHNRLYWYRQTLGQGPEFLTYFQNEAQLEKSRLLSDRFSAERPKGSFSTLEIQRTEQGDSAMYLCASSLVASTYEQYFGPGTRLTVT.

The gene calls are TRBV6-2 or TRBV6-3 and TRBJ2-5; 9 bases line up with TRBD2. Germline CDR1 and CDR2: MNHEY and SVGEGT. The ends lost 4 bases at V and 6 bases at J; junction bases unmatched: 6. The CDR3 loop spans 14 amino acids. The CDR3, as DNA: TGTGCCAGCAGTTTAATTAGCGGGAGTCAGACCCAGTACTTC. Translating it yields CASSLISGSQTQYF.

The chain is built from TRBV2 and TRBJ1-5; D possibly corresponds to TRBD1 (6 bases). This CDR3 spans 16 amino acids. V shed 7 bases and J shed 0 bases, with 16 bases lying between them. Germline CDR1 and CDR2: SNHLY and FYNNEI. The CDR3 coding sequence is TGTGCCAGCACCGAAGGGACAACTTATAGCAATCAGCCCCAGCATTTT. Translated, it gives CASTEGTTYSNQPQHF.

The rearrangement uses TRBV10-3 and TRBJ2-7, with unresolved D. Germline V gene data show CDR1 as ENHRY and CDR2 as SYGVKD. V was pared by 9 bases and J by 5 bases, with 11 bases between. CDR3 length equals 11 residues. CDR3 sequence: CAILIRHEQYF. The CDR3 DNA is TGTGCCATACTAATTAGGCACGAGCAGTACTTC.

This rearrangement joins TRBV12-3 or TRBV12-4 to TRBJ1-1; 8 nucleotides align to TRBD1. The CDR3 is made up of 14 amino acids. The V segment lost 3 bases and the J segment 4 bases; nucleotides outside the gene matches: 4. Here the CDR3 DNA reads TGTGCCAGCAGTTTTGTCACAGGGGGCACTGAAGCTTTCTTT. It translates to CASSFVTGGTEAFF.